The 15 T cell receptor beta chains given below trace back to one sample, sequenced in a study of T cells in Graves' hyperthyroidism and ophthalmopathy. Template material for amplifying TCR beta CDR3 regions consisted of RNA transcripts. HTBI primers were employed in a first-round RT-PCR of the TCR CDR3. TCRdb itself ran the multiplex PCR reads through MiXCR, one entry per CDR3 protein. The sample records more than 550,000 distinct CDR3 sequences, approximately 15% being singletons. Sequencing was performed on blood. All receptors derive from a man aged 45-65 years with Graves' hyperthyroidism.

The CDR3 region has the DNA TGTGCCAGCAGCATCGGGGCTCACAATGAGCAGTTCTTC. Translating gives CASSIGAHNEQFF. V is TRBV7-6 and J is TRBJ2-1, with D possibly called TRBD1 or TRBD2 (5 bases each). CDR3 length: 13 residues. Germline CDR1 and CDR2: SGHVS and FNYEAQ. Trimming removed 5 bases from V and 5 bases from J, with 10 bases in between.

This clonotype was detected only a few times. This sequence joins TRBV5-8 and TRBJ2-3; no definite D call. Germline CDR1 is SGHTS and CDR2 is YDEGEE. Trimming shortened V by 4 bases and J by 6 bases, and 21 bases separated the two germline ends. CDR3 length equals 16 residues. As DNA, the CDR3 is TGTGCCAGCAGCCCGCTTGAAGCTCACGAGCTTGATACGCAGTATTTT. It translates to CASSPLEAHELDTQYF.

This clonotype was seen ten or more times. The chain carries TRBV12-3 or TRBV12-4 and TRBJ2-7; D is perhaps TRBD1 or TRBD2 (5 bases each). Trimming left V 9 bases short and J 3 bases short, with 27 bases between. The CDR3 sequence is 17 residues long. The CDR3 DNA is TGTGCCAGTAAGGTGGGGACCAGACGGACCAGATACTACGAGCAGTACTTC. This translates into CASKVGTRRTRYYEQYF.

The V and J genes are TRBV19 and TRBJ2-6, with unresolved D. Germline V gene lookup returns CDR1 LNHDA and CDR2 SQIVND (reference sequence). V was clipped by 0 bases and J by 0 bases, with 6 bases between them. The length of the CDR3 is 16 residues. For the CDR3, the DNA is TGTGCCAGTAGTATAGACGCGGCCTCTGGGGCCAACGTCCTGACTTTC. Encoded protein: CASSIDAASGANVLTF.

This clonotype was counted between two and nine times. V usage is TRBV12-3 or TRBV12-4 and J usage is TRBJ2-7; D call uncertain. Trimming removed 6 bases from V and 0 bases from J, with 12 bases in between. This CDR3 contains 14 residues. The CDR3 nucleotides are TGTGCCAGCAGCCCTAGACGGAACTCCTACGAGCAGTACTTC. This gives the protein CASSPRRNSYEQYF.

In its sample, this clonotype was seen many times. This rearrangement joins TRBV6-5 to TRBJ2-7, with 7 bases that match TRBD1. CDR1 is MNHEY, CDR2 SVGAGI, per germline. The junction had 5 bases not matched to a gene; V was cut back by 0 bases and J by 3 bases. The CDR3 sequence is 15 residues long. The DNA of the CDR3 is TGTGCCAGCAGTTACTCGGGACAGATTCTCTACGAGCAGTACTTC. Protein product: CASSYSGQILYEQYF.

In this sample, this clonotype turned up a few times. CDR3 loop: CASSRSMGGPDTQYF. CDR3 in DNA: TGTGCCAGCAGTCGATCGATGGGAGGGCCAGATACGCAGTATTTT. The chain links TRBV14 to TRBJ2-3, with 7 bases lining up with TRBD2. The CDR3 contains 15 residues. Germline loops: CDR1 SGHDN, CDR2 FVKESK. Germline trimming cut 6 bases from V and 4 bases from J; bases unmatched to any gene: 10.

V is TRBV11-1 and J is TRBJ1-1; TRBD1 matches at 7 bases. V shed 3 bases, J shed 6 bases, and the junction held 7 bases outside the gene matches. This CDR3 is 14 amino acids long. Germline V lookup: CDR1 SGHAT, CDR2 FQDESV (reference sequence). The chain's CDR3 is CASSLTGNIAEAFF. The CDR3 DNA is TGTGCCAGCAGCTTGACAGGGAATATCGCTGAAGCTTTCTTT.

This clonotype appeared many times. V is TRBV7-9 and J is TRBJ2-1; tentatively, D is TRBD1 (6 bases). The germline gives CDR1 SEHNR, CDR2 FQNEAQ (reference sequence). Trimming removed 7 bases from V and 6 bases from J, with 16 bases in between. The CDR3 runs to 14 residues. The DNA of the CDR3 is TGTGCCAGCAACCCACAGGGTGTTGGCAATGAGCAGTTCTTC. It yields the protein CASNPQGVGNEQFF.

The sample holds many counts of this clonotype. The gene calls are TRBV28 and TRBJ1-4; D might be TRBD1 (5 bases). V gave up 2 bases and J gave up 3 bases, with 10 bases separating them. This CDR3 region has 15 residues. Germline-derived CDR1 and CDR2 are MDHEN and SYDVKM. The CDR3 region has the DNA TGTGCCAGCAGTTTACTGGGGCCAGCTAATGAAAAACTGTTTTTT. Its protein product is CASSLLGPANEKLFF.

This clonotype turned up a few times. CDR3 DNA sequence: TGTGCCAGTAACCCCGGGACAGCACAAGAGACCCAGTACTTC. Its protein is CASNPGTAQETQYF. The chain uses TRBV19 and TRBJ2-5; 7 bases align to TRBD1. V was pared by 7 bases and J by 2 bases, with 7 bases of the junction left unmatched. This CDR3 has 14 residues. CDR1 LNHDA and CDR2 SQIVND come from the germline V gene (reference sequence). Full variable domain (remainder filled in from reference TRBV19 and TRBJ2-5): DGGITQSPKYLFRKEGQNVTLSCEQNLNHDAMYWYRQDPGQGLRLIYYSQIVNDFQKGDIAEGYSVSREKKESFPLTVTSAQKNPTAFYLCASNPGTAQETQYFGPGTRLLVL.

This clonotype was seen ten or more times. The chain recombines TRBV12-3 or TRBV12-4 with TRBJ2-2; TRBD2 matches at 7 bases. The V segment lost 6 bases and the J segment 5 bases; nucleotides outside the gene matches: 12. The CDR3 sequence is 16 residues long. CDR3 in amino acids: CASSSLGSSGTGELFF. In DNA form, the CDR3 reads TGTGCCAGCAGCTCCCTAGGGTCTAGCGGAACCGGGGAGCTGTTTTTT.

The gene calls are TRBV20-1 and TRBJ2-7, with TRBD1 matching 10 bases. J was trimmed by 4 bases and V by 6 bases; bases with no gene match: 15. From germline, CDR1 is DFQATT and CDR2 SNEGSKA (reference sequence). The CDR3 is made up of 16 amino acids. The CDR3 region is CSAIKTGGGLRYEQYF. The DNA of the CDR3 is TGCAGTGCCATTAAGACAGGGGGCGGCCTCAGGTACGAGCAGTACTTC.

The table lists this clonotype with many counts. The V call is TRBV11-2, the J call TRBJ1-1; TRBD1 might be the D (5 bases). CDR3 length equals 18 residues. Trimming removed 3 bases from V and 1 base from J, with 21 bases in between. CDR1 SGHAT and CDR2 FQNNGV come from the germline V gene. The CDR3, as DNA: TGTGCCAGCAGCTTTGCTACCAATTTTGACAGATCGAACACTGAAGCTTTCTTT. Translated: CASSFATNFDRSNTEAFF.

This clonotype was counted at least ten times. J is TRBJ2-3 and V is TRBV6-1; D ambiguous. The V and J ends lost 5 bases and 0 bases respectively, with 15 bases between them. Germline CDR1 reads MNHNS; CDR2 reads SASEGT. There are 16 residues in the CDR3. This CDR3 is CASSNPQRTSTDTQYF. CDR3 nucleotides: TGTGCCAGCAGTAACCCCCAAAGAACTAGCACAGATACGCAGTATTTT.